This T cell receptor beta chain derives from a study of CD8 T cells in Susac syndrome. The multiple sclerosis controls were treatment-naive patients affected by stable or active relapsing-remitting disease. Negative isolation was used for CD8+ and CD4+ T cells and FACS enrichment for TEMRA cells. With random hexamers, reverse transcription was performed on about 0.5 to 1 ug of RNA. TCR beta CDR3 was amplified by immunoSEQ multiplex PCR. This amplification extended across 54 Vbeta and 13 Jbeta segments. TCRdb processed the immunoSEQ multiplex PCR reads anew with MiXCR; each CDR3 protein has one entry. Of about 180,000 distinct CDR3 sequences in the sample, approximately 96% were seen once. The CDR3 spans 12 residues. The V end lost 8 bases, the J end lost 0 bases, and 8 bases lay between the germline ends.

Source material: CD4+ T cells from PBMCs. This chain connects TRBV12-3 or TRBV12-4 to TRBJ2-7; D is possibly TRBD1 or TRBD2 (5 bases each). The source is a human donor with multiple sclerosis. This CDR3 is CASGGFSYEQYF. The DNA for the CDR3 is TGTGCCAGCGGGGGTTTCTCCTACGAGCAGTACTTC.